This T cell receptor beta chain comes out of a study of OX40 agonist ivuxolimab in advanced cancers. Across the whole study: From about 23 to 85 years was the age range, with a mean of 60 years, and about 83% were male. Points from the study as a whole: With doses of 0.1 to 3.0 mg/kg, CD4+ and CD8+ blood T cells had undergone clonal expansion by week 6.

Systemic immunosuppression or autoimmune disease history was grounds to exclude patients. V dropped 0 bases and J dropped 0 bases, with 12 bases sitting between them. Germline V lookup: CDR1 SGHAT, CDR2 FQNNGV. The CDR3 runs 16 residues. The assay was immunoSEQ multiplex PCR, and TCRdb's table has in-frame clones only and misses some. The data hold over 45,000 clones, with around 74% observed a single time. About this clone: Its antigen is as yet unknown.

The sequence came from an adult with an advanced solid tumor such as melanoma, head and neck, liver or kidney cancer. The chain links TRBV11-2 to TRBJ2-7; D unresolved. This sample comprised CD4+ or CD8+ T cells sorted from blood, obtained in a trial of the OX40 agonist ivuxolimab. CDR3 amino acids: CASSLDSGIFSYEQYF. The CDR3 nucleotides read TGTGCCAGCAGCTTAGATTCTGGAATTTTCTCCTACGAGCAGTACTTC.